The entry below gives a single TCR beta chain sequence along with its context. Its antigen is unknown. The PCR used 60 Vbeta and 13 Jbeta primers. Study processing details: There were tens of millions of unique TCR beta chains by a later count, and some 12 million of them were shared. Generated by immunoSEQ multiplex PCR, the TCRdb table keeps only in-frame clones and is missing some. Clonal size and the V and J genes are those of that table, whereas D and trimming came from the DNA. The table includes about 140,000 clones, around 65% detected once. The data stem from a study of cytomegalovirus exposure and HLA in healthy donors. Study details: Early on, a data release was issued that held 65 million to 100 million unique TCRs from HLA-typed donors. Findings and limits, study-wide: The only immune exposure information that was available was CMV serostatus. An analysis that was carried out later associated 16,000 or so TCR beta sequences with HLA alleles at 0.05 false discovery rate.

Sequenced input: PBMCs. The receptor was derived from a male donor in good health and CMV-seronegative.

The CDR3 is CAWSVVAGPYNEQFF. In DNA, the CDR3 is TGTGCCTGGAGTGTAGTTGCGGGACCCTACAATGAGCAGTTCTTC. The chain is built from TRBV30 and TRBJ2-1; D is perhaps TRBD2 (6 bases). In germline, CDR1 is GTSNPN, CDR2 SVGIG (reference sequence). The CDR3 is made up of 15 amino acids. With 0 bases removed from V and 2 bases from J, the gap between germline ends came to 11 bases.